Below are 32 T cell receptor beta chains sequenced from a single sample in a study of blood T cell repertoires in COVID-19. Libraries were prepared by immunoSEQ multiplex PCR; TCRdb keeps only in-frame clonotypes and omits some of them. The sample yields around 200,000 clones, 65% to 85% seen once. The specimen was PBMCs or T cells enriched from blood (not recorded which). All receptors derive from a middle-aged woman with acute COVID-19.

The chain joins TRBV29-1 to TRBJ2-7, with 7 bases fitting TRBD1. The germline V gene has CDR1 SQVTM and CDR2 ANQGSEA. Trimming cost V 4 bases and J 1 base; bases outside gene matches: 4. This CDR3 contains 13 residues. In DNA, the CDR3 is TGCAGCGTTGCCACGGGACAGTCCTACGAGCAGTACTTC. This sequence encodes CSVATGQSYEQYF.

The chain links TRBV9 to TRBJ1-5, with 7 bases fitting TRBD1. There are 13 residues in the CDR3. Germline CDR1 SGDLS, CDR2 YYNGEE. Losses at the gene ends were 3 bases for V and 4 bases for J; bases not matched to a gene: 1. The CDR3 DNA is TGTGCCAGCAGCGCGACAGGGAATCAGCCCCAGCATTTT. Amino acids: CASSATGNQPQHF.

CDR3 sequence (DNA): TGTGCCAGCAGTTCTAGCGGGGGGGTGCCGAATAACTACGAGCAGTACTTC. Residues: CASSSSGGVPNNYEQYF. The chain couples TRBV6-2 or TRBV6-3 to TRBJ2-7, with 12 bases that match TRBD2. The CDR3 runs to 17 residues. Germline V lookup: CDR1 MNHEY, CDR2 SVGEGT. Losses at the gene ends were 4 bases for V and 3 bases for J; bases not matched to a gene: 10.

The chain recombines TRBV5-4 with TRBJ1-1; D is ambiguous. The CDR3 is 13 residues long. Germline CDR1 reads SGHNT; CDR2 reads YYREEE (reference sequence). The germline V and J ends were trimmed by 0 bases and 1 base, with 4 bases remaining between them. CDR3 bases: TGTGCCAGCAGCTTGGACAGGAACACTGAAGCTTTCTTT. Translating gives CASSLDRNTEAFF. Complete variable domain (other parts from reference TRBV5-4 and TRBJ1-1): ETGVTQSPTHLIKTRGQQVTLRCSSQSGHNTVSWYQQALGQGPQFIFQYYREEENGRGNFPPRFSGLQFPNYSSELNVNALELDDSALYLCASSLDRNTEAFFGQGTRLTVV.

The rearrangement uses TRBV19 and TRBJ2-5; 8 positions match TRBD2. Looked up from germline, CDR1 is LNHDA and CDR2 is SQIVND (reference sequence). The length of the CDR3 is 17 residues. With V trimmed by 5 bases and J by 2 bases, 13 bases remained unmatched. The CDR3 coding sequence is TGTGCCAGTAGTCCCCCTATCGGGCAGCGGGGGCAAGAGACCCAGTACTTC. This translates into CASSPPIGQRGQETQYF.

This clone appeared once. This rearrangement joins TRBV7-9 to TRBJ1-2; 9 nucleotides align to TRBD1. V lost 0 bases and J lost 4; bases outside the gene matches: 3. This CDR3 has 15 residues. Germline V gene data show CDR1 as SEHNR and CDR2 as FQNEAQ (reference sequence). In nucleotides, the CDR3 is TGTGCCAGCAGCTTAGCCCGGACAGGGGCCTATGGCTACACCTTC. It translates to CASSLARTGAYGYTF.

This clone was found once. This sample also contains other DNA sequences that code for the same CDR3. V usage is TRBV5-1 and J usage is TRBJ2-1; TRBD1 matches at 7 bases. The V gene end was trimmed by 0 bases and the J gene end by 0 bases; junction bases not matched to a gene: 3. Germline CDR1 and CDR2: SGHRS and YFSETQ. The CDR3 spans 16 residues. This chain's CDR3 is CASSLEGGGSYNEQFF. For the CDR3, the DNA is TGCGCCAGCAGCTTGGAAGGGGGCGGCTCCTACAATGAGCAGTTCTTC.

This sequence joins TRBV28 and TRBJ2-7; possible D gene TRBD1, 5 bases. CDR1 MDHEN and CDR2 SYDVKM come from the germline V gene. The ends were cut back, 5 bases at V and 2 bases at J, with 16 bases in the middle. The CDR3 covers 15 residues. CDR3 region: CASSRSVGAAYEQYF. Here the CDR3 DNA reads TGTGCCAGCAGTCGTTCAGTAGGGGCCGCCTACGAGCAGTACTTC.

As DNA, the CDR3 is TGCAGCGCCGCGGGACTCCTAGGAACGGACGAGCAGTACTTC. It encodes CSAAGLLGTDEQYF. This rearrangement joins TRBV29-1 to TRBJ2-7, with D possibly TRBD2 on 6 matching bases. V lost 7 bases, J lost 5 bases, and 21 bases lay in between. CDR1 is SQVTM, CDR2 ANQGSEA, per germline. The CDR3 runs to 14 residues.

In this sample, this clone turned up once. The V call is TRBV9, the J call TRBJ2-7; D might be TRBD2 (7 bases). Between the trimmed V and J ends, which lost 4 bases and 5 bases, there was a span of 22 bases. CDR1 SGDLS and CDR2 YYNGEE come from the germline V gene. The CDR3 extends over 16 amino acids. Here the CDR3 DNA reads TGTGCCAGCAGCCCCGAGGGGGGGGCCGTGGTGGACGAGCAGTACTTC. Its translation is CASSPEGGAVVDEQYF.

This chain connects TRBV6-5 to TRBJ1-1; D is unresolved. Trimming pared 0 bases from V and 2 bases from J, leaving 7 bases between. The CDR3 sequence is 14 residues long. Germline CDR1 and CDR2: MNHEY and SVGAGI. DNA of the CDR3: TGTGCCAGCAGTTACTCCCGCGGAAACACTGAAGCTTTCTTT. Amino acids: CASSYSRGNTEAFF.

The CDR3 here is CASSNQGNTEAFF. The CDR3 DNA follows: TGTGCCAGTAGTAATCAGGGTAACACTGAAGCTTTCTTT. This rearrangement joins TRBV19 to TRBJ1-1; possibly TRBD1 for D (5 bases). V was cut by 4 bases and J by 2 bases, with 8 bases left in between. CDR3 size: 13 residues. CDR1 LNHDA and CDR2 SQIVND come from the germline V gene (reference sequence). Looking up the rest from reference TRBV19 and TRBJ1-1 gives the full variable domain: DGGITQSPKYLFRKEGQNVTLSCEQNLNHDAMYWYRQDPGQGLRLIYYSQIVNDFQKGDIAEGYSVSREKKESFPLTVTSAQKNPTAFYLCASSNQGNTEAFFGQGTRLTVV.

This chain links TRBV15 with TRBJ2-5; 8 bases align to TRBD1. Unmatched junction bases numbered 10, after V lost 5 bases and J lost 5 bases. Germline V lookup: CDR1 LNHNV, CDR2 YYDKDF (reference sequence). CDR3 size: 15 residues. The CDR3 nucleotides are TGTGCCACCAGCGGAACAGGGGGTGCTTTGGAGACCCAGTACTTC. Amino acids: CATSGTGGALETQYF.

The sample holds many counts of this clone. The V call is TRBV14, the J call TRBJ1-6; D uncertain. Per the germline V gene, CDR1 is SGHDN and CDR2 is FVKESK. V lost 5 bases, J lost 10 bases, and 18 bases lay in between. The CDR3 is made up of 15 amino acids. The CDR3 coding sequence is TGTGCCAGCAGCGACCTAACACCCGGCGGCTCACCCCTCCACTTT. Translation: CASSDLTPGGSPLHF.

This chain joins TRBV24-1 and TRBJ1-5, with D perhaps TRBD1 (5 bases). Germline V gene lookup returns CDR1 KGHDR and CDR2 SFDVKD. CDR3 length equals 13 residues. The V gene lost 5 bases and the J gene lost 4 bases, with 8 bases spanning the gap. CDR3 sequence reads: CATSGTINQPQHF. The CDR3 DNA is TGTGCCACCAGTGGGACAATAAATCAGCCCCAGCATTTT.

V gene TRBV2 combines with J gene TRBJ1-1, with 8 bases that match TRBD1. Germline V gene sequence: CDR1 SNHLY, CDR2 FYNNEI. The CDR3 spans 16 residues. The ends lost 2 bases at V and 1 base at J; junction bases unmatched: 6. In DNA, the CDR3 is TGTGCCAGCAGTGAAAAGGCAGGGGGCAGGAACACTGAAGCTTTCTTT. It specifies CASSEKAGGRNTEAFF.

J is TRBJ1-1 and V is TRBV29-1; 8 nucleotides align to TRBD1. The CDR3 is made up of 13 amino acids. The junction had 2 bases not matched to a gene; V was cut back by 2 bases and J by 3 bases. The germline V gene has CDR1 SQVTM and CDR2 ANQGSEA. CDR3 sequence reads: CSVETGGDTEAFF. For the CDR3, the DNA is TGCAGCGTTGAAACAGGGGGTGACACTGAAGCTTTCTTT.

This chain joins TRBV3-1 (or the pseudogene TRBV3-2) and TRBJ1-2, with D possibly being TRBD1 (5 bases). The CDR3 has 14 amino acids. Germline V CDR1 and CDR2: LGHDT, YNNKEL (reference sequence). Trimming pared 1 base from V and 5 bases from J, leaving 11 bases between. The CDR3 region is CASSQVPGNYGYTF. The DNA of the CDR3 is TGTGCCAGCAGCCAAGTGCCAGGGAATTATGGCTACACCTTC.

This chain links TRBV5-4 with TRBJ1-6; unclear D gene. Trimming took 4 bases from V and 4 from J, leaving 15 bases between them. Germline CDR1 reads SGHNT; CDR2 reads YYREEE (reference sequence). The CDR3 runs to 16 residues. The CDR3 nucleotides read TGTGCCAGCAGCAATACCGGGAGTCTGTATAATTCACCCCTCCACTTT. Amino acid sequence: CASSNTGSLYNSPLHF.

This clone was found once. V is TRBV2 and J is TRBJ2-1; maybe TRBD2 (6 bases). Looked up from germline, CDR1 is SNHLY and CDR2 is FYNNEI. CDR3 size: 14 residues. Trimming took off 10 bases at V and 2 bases at J, with 15 bases between the two ends. The CDR3 sequence is CATTQGGAYNEQFF. Here the CDR3 DNA reads TGTGCCACCACCCAGGGCGGGGCCTACAATGAGCAGTTCTTC.

The chain joins TRBV7-2 to TRBJ2-1; 8 nucleotides match TRBD1. The CDR3 spans 14 residues. The V gene end was trimmed by 4 bases and the J gene end by 5 bases; junction bases not matched to a gene: 4. Germline V lookup: CDR1 SGHTA, CDR2 FQGNSA. The CDR3 reads CASSSRGHNNEQFF. The CDR3 DNA reads as TGTGCCAGCAGCTCCAGGGGGCACAACAATGAGCAGTTCTTC.

This sequence joins TRBV6-1 and TRBJ2-5; TRBD2 aligns across 10 bases. There are 17 residues in the CDR3. The germline V gene encodes CDR1 MNHNS and CDR2 SASEGT. The ends lost 0 bases at V and 7 bases at J; junction bases unmatched: 11. The CDR3 DNA follows: TGTGCCAGCAGTGAAGCCAGAGCGGGGGGGATTTCAGGGACCCAGTACTTC. Protein sequence: CASSEARAGGISGTQYF.

This chain connects TRBV5-1 to TRBJ1-6, with 7 bases identical to TRBD1. CDR3 size: 17 residues. Trimming removed 1 base from V and 0 bases from J; junction bases left unmatched: 4. Germline CDR1 reads SGHRS; CDR2 reads YFSETQ. The chain's CDR3 is CASSLSTGSSYNSPLHF. The DNA of the CDR3 is TGCGCCAGCAGCTTGTCGACAGGGAGCTCCTATAATTCACCCCTCCACTTT.

This clone was seen more than once but under ten times. This chain links TRBV18 with TRBJ1-1; TRBD1 aligns across 7 bases. This CDR3 region has 15 residues. The germline V gene encodes CDR1 KGHSH and CDR2 LQKENI. With 4 bases clipped from V and 0 bases from J, the junction kept 5 bases outside the gene matches. This chain's CDR3 is CASSQQGSLNTEAFF. The DNA of the CDR3 is TGTGCCAGCTCACAACAGGGGTCCTTGAACACTGAAGCTTTCTTT.

The chain carries TRBV27 and TRBJ1-1; possibly TRBD1 for D (6 bases). Germline values: CDR1 MNHEY, CDR2 SMNVEV (reference sequence). The V end was cut by 6 bases, the J end by 7 bases, with 15 bases between. This CDR3 contains 13 residues. The CDR3 DNA reads as TGTGCCAGCAGGAGACAGGACGGCAGTGAAGCTTTCTTT. The encoded protein is CASRRQDGSEAFF.

The chain employs TRBV9 and TRBJ1-4, with 8 bases fitting TRBD1. V shed 0 bases and J 6 bases; nucleotides not matched to a gene: 10. The CDR3 loop spans 17 amino acids. Germline values: CDR1 SGDLS, CDR2 YYNGEE. CDR3 region: CASSVAAGGSGDEKLFF. CDR3 coding DNA: TGTGCCAGCAGCGTAGCGGCAGGGGGCTCTGGAGATGAAAAACTGTTTTTT.

The chain has TRBV28 and TRBJ1-5; D is perhaps TRBD1 (5 bases). CDR3 length: 13 residues. From germline, CDR1 is MDHEN and CDR2 SYDVKM. Trimming stripped 10 bases from V and 0 bases from J, with 10 bases between. CDR3 loop: CAIQGYSNQPQHF. The DNA of the CDR3 is TGTGCCATCCAGGGATATAGCAATCAGCCCCAGCATTTT.

V gene TRBV5-5 combines with J gene TRBJ2-7; 7 bases fit TRBD2. The germline V gene encodes CDR1 SGHKS and CDR2 YYEKEE (reference sequence). J gave up 2 bases and V 0 bases, and 8 bases lay outside the gene matches. This CDR3 comprises 16 residues. The CDR3 sequence: CASSLGAAAGAYEQYF. The CDR3 DNA reads as TGTGCCAGCAGCTTGGGGGCCGCGGCGGGAGCCTACGAGCAGTACTTC.

The rearrangement joins TRBV6-5 to TRBJ1-1; D is perhaps TRBD1 (6 bases). Trimming removed 7 bases at V and 2 bases at J, with 14 bases between. The CDR3 loop spans 14 amino acids. CDR1 is MNHEY and CDR2 is SVGAGI in the germline V gene. CDR3 sequence (DNA): TGTGCCAGCAAAGGGGGTCGATTCAACACTGAAGCTTTCTTT. Amino acids: CASKGGRFNTEAFF.

The V and J genes are TRBV18 and TRBJ1-5; a weak D match, TRBD1 (5 bases). The CDR3 spans 14 residues. CDR1 and CDR2 (germline): KGHSH, LQKENI. The V end was cut by 2 bases, the J end by 11 bases, with 16 bases between. The CDR3, as DNA: TGTGCCAGCTCACCAGGGGGGGAGTCAAAGTCCCAGCATTTT. This sequence encodes CASSPGGESKSQHF.

This clone showed up just once. The rearrangement joins TRBV18 to TRBJ1-2; 9 positions match TRBD1. The CDR3 runs to 16 residues. The ends lost 3 bases at V and 3 bases at J; junction bases unmatched: 8. Germline CDR1 KGHSH, CDR2 LQKENI. The CDR3 sequence: CASSPFVTGGDYGYTF. CDR3 nucleotide sequence: TGTGCCAGCTCACCCTTTGTCACAGGGGGCGACTATGGCTACACCTTC.

The chain combines TRBV20-1 with TRBJ1-3; 10 bases match TRBD1. Losses at the gene ends were 3 bases for V and 4 bases for J; bases not matched to a gene: 3. The germline gives CDR1 DFQATT, CDR2 SNEGSKA (reference sequence). The CDR3 extends over 14 amino acids. The CDR3 nucleotides are TGCAGTGCTAGTTGGACAGGGGGGGGAAACACCATATATTTT. It encodes CSASWTGGGNTIYF.